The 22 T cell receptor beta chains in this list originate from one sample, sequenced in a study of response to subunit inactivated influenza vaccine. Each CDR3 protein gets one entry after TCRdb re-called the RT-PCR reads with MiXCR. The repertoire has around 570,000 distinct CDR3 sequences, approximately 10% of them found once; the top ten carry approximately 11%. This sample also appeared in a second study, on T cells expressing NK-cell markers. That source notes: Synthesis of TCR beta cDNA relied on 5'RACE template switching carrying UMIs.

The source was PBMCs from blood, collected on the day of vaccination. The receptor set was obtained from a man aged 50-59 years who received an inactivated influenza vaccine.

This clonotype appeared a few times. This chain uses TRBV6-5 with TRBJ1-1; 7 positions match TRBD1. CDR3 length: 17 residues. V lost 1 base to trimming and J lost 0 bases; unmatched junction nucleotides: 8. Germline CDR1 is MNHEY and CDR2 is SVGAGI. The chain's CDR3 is CASSYFPTGPVNTEAFF. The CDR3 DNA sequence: TGTGCCAGCAGTTACTTCCCGACAGGGCCCGTGAACACTGAAGCTTTCTTT.

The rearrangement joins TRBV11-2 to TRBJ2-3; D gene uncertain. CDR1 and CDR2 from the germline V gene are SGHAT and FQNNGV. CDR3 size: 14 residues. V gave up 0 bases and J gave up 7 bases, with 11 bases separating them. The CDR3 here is CASSLDQSDYTQYF. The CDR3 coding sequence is TGTGCCAGCAGCTTAGATCAGAGCGATTATACGCAGTATTTT.

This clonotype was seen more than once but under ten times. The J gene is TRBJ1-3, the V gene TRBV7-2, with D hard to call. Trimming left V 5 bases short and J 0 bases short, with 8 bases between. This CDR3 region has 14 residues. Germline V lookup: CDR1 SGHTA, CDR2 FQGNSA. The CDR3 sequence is CASSQTVSGNTIYF. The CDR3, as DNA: TGTGCCAGCAGCCAAACAGTCTCTGGAAACACCATATATTTT.

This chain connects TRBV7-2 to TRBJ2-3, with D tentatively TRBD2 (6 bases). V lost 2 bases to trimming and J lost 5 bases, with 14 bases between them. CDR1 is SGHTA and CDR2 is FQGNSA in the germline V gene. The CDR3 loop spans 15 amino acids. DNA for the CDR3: TGTGCCAGCAGCTTATTTGGCGGGACGGGAGATACGCAGTATTTT. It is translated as CASSLFGGTGDTQYF.

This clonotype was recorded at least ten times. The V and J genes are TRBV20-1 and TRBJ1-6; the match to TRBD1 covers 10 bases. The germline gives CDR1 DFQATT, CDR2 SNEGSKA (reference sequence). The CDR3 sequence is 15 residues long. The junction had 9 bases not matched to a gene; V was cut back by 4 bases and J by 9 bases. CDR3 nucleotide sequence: TGCAGTGCTATACTCGGGACAGGGGTTTTTTCACCCCTCCACTTT. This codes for CSAILGTGVFSPLHF.

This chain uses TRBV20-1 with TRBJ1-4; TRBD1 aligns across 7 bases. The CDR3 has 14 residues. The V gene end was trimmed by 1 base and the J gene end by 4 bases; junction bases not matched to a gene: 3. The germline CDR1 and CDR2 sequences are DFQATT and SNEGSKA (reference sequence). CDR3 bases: TGCAGTGCTAGAGGGGGACAGTTTAATGAAAAACTGTTTTTT. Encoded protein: CSARGGQFNEKLFF.

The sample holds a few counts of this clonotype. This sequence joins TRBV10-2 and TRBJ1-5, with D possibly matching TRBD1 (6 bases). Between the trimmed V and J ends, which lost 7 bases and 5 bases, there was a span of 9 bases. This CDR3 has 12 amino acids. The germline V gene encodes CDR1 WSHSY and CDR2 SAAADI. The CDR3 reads CASKQGDQPQHF. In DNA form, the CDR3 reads TGCGCCAGCAAACAGGGTGATCAGCCCCAGCATTTT.

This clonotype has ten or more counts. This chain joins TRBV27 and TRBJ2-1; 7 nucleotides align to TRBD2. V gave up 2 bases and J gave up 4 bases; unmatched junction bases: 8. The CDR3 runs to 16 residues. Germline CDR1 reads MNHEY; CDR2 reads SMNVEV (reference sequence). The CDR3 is CASSLIAGIIYNEQFF. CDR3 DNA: TGTGCCAGCAGTTTAATAGCGGGTATTATTTACAATGAGCAGTTCTTC.

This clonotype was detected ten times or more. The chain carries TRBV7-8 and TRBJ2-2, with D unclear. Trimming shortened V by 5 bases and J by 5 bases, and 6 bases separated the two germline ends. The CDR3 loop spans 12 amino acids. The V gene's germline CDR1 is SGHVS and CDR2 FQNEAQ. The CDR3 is CASSAPTGELFF. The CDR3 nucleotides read TGTGCCAGCAGCGCTCCTACCGGGGAGCTGTTTTTT.

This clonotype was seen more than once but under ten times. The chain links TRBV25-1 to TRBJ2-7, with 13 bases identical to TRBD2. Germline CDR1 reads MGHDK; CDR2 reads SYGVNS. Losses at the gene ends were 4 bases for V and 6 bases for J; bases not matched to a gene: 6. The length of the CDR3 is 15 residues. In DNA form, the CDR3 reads TGTGCCAGCAGTGCCGGGACTAGCGGGACGGGCGAGCAGTACTTC. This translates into CASSAGTSGTGEQYF.

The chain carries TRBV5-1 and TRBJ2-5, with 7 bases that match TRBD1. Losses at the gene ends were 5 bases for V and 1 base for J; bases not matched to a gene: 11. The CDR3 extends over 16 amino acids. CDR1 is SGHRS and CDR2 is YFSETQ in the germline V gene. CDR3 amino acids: CASSRVSGGIQETQYF. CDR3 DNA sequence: TGCGCCAGCAGTCGTGTATCAGGGGGTATCCAAGAGACCCAGTACTTC.

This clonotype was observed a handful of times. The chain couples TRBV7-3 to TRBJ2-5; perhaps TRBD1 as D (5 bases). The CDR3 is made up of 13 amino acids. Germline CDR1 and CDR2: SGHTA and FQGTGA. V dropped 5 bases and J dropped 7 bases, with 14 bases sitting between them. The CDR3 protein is CASSHPLRGTQYF. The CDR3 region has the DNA TGTGCCAGCAGCCACCCACTTAGGGGGACCCAGTACTTC.

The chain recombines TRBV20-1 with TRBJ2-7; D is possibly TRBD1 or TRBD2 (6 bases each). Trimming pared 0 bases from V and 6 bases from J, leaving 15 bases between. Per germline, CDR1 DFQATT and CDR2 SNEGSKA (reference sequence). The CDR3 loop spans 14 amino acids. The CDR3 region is CSARDTRGGIEQYF. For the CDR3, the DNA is TGCAGTGCTAGAGATACCAGGGGAGGAATCGAGCAGTACTTC.

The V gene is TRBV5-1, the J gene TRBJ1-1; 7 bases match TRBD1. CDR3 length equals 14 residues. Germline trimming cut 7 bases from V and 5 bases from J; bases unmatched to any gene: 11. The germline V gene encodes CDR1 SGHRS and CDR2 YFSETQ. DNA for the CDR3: TGCGCCAGCCGCGAACAGGGGTTTAGGACTGAAGCTTTCTTT. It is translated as CASREQGFRTEAFF.

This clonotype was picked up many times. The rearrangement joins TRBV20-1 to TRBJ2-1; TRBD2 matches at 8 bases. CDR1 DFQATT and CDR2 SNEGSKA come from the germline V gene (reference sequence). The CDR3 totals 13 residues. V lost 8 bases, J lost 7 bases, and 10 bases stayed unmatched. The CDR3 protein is CSSTPGGVNEQFF. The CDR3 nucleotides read TGCAGTTCGACACCGGGGGGGGTAAATGAGCAGTTCTTC.

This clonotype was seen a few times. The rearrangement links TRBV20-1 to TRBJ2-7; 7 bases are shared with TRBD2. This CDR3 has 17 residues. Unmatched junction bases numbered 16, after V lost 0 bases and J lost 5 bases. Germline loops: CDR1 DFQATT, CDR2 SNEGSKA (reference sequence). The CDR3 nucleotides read TGCAGTGCTAGAGAGGTCGTCCGGCGGGAGATTCCCCACGAGCAGTACTTC. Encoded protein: CSAREVVRREIPHEQYF.

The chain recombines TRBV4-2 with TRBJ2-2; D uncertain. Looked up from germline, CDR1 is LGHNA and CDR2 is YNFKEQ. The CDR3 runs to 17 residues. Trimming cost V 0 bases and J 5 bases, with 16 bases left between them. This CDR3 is CASSQEIARMETGELFF. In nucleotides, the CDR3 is TGTGCCAGCAGCCAAGAGATTGCGCGGATGGAGACCGGGGAGCTGTTTTTT.

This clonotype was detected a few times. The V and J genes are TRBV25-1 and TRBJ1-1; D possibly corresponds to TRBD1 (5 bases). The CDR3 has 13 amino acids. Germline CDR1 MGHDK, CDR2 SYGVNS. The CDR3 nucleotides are TGTGCTTGCACAGGACCCTTTGGCACTGAAGCTTTCTTT. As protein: CACTGPFGTEAFF.

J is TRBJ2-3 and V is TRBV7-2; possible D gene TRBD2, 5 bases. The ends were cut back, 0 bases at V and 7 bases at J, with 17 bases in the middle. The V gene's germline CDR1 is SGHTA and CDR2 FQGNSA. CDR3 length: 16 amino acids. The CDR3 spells CASSLASTSTINTQYF. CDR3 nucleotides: TGTGCCAGCAGCTTAGCATCCACTAGTACAATCAATACGCAGTATTTT.

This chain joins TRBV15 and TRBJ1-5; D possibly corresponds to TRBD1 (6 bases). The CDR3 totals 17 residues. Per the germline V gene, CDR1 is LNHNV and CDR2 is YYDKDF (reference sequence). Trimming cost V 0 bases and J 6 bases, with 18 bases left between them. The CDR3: CATSRDPRQAPGQPQHF. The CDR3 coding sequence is TGTGCCACCAGCAGAGACCCGCGACAGGCCCCAGGTCAGCCCCAGCATTTT. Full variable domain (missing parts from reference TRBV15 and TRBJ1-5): DAMVIQNPRYQVTQFGKPVTLSCSQTLNHNVMYWYQQKSSQAPKLLFHYYDKDFNNEADTPDNFQSRRPNTSFCFLDIRSPGLGDTAMYLCATSRDPRQAPGQPQHFGDGTRLSIL.

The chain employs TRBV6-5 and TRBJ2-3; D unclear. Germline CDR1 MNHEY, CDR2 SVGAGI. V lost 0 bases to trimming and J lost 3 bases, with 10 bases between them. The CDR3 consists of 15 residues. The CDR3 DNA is TGTGCCAGCAGTTACTCTGGCATCCGAACAGATACGCAGTATTTT. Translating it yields CASSYSGIRTDTQYF.

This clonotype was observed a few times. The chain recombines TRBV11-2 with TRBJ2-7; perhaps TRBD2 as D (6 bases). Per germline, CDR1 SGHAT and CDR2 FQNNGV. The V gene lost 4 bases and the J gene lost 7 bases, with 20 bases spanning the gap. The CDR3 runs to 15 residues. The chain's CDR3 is CASSSSLATPGEQYF. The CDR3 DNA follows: TGTGCCAGCAGCTCCTCCCTAGCGACGCCGGGGGAGCAGTACTTC.